The following is a T cell receptor (beta chain) sequence with its context. In the authors' methods: Scientists estimated how many nucleated cells there were by amplifying reference gene primers. Using immunoSEQ multiplex PCR, the repertoire was profiled, and TCRdb retains in-frame clones only, with some absent. The V and J calls and clone size are taken from that table; D and trimming were inferred from the DNA. The table includes about 67,000 clones, around 87% detected once. V shed 2 bases, J shed 6 bases, and the junction held 11 bases outside the gene matches. The CDR3 extends over 16 amino acids. Germline V gene sequence: CDR1 MNHEY, CDR2 SVGEGT. The data were obtained in a study of blood T cell repertoires in COVID-19. Study-level information: The United States, Italy and Spain provided the acute and convalescent COVID-19 samples.

This chain joins TRBV6-2 or TRBV6-3 and TRBJ2-3; 7 nucleotides agree with TRBD2. The sample taken for sequencing was peripheral blood. This TCR was sampled from a man aged 45-60 years with active COVID-19. This CDR3 reads CASSYGPAGQTDTQYF. The CDR3 nucleotides are TGTGCCAGCAGTTACGGTCCAGCGGGGCAGACGGATACGCAGTATTTT.